Listed below are T cell receptor beta chains from one sample, sequenced in a study of shared clonotypes between healthy human individuals. TCRdb's copy holds only in-frame clones and misses some; the assay was immunoSEQ multiplex PCR. There are some 1.5 million clones in the sample; 95% to 99% occur only once, and approximately 0.44% lies in the top ten. The sequenced sample consisted of naive CD4+ T cells sorted from blood. These receptors all come from a man under 40 in good health. The CDR3 runs from the conserved cysteine through the conserved F or W. The D gene is left open where the match is weak. A row's size may be missing; if present it is once, few, many or a size class.

CDR3,DNA,V,D,size,J
CASSLSGWIEAFF,TGTGCCAGCAGTTTATCGGGCTGGATTGAAGCTTTCTTT,TRBV28,-,-,TRBJ1-1
CSVTVRGLPLNTEAFF,TGCAGCGTCACTGTCAGGGGACTCCCACTGAACACTGAAGCTTTCTTT,TRBV29-1,-,-,TRBJ1-1
CASSSRDGGDEQYF,TGTGCCAGCAGCTCGCGGGACGGTGGTGACGAGCAGTACTTC,TRBV7-6,-,once,TRBJ2-7
CASSPLVSGRTSYNEQFF,TGTGCCAGCAGTCCGCTGGTTAGCGGGAGGACCTCCTACAATGAGCAGTTCTTC,TRBV11-2,TRBD2,-,TRBJ2-1
CASSFGQETQYF,TGTGCCAGCAGCTTTGGCCAAGAGACCCAGTACTTC,TRBV7-9,-,-,TRBJ2-5
CSVYGRASNEAFF,TGCAGCGTATACGGGAGGGCCTCAAATGAAGCTTTCTTT,TRBV29-1,-,-,TRBJ1-1
CASSLEGRLAGVYEQYF,TGTGCCAGCAGCTTAGAAGGGAGACTAGCGGGAGTGTACGAGCAGTACTTC,TRBV7-9,TRBD2,-,TRBJ2-7
CASSLRGTGTGVYNEQFF,TGTGCCAGCAGCTTAAGGGGGACCGGGACAGGGGTCTACAATGAGCAGTTCTTC,TRBV7-2,TRBD1,-,TRBJ2-1
CASSFLAGGGTGELFF,TGCGCCAGCAGCTTCCTAGCGGGAGGTGGCACCGGGGAGCTGTTTTTT,TRBV5-1,TRBD2,-,TRBJ2-2
CASNPGGEAYGYTF,TGTGCCAGCAACCCCGGGGGCGAAGCCTATGGCTACACCTTC,TRBV7-9,-,-,TRBJ1-2
CASSAAGTYNEQFF,TGTGCCAGTTCAGCGGCCGGAACCTACAATGAGCAGTTCTTC,TRBV7-3,-,-,TRBJ2-1
CASSPHREQYF,TGTGCCAGCAGTCCCCATCGCGAGCAGTACTTC,TRBV28,-,once,TRBJ2-7
CASSHLGLAGVGEQFF,TGCGCCAGCAGCCACCTAGGACTAGCGGGAGTCGGTGAGCAGTTCTTC,TRBV4-3,TRBD2,-,TRBJ2-1
CASSGRGQANTEAFF,TGTGCCAGCAGTGGACGGGGACAGGCCAACACTGAAGCTTTCTTT,TRBV6-1,TRBD1,-,TRBJ1-1
CASSFRGGRGFYEQYF,TGTGCCAGCAGTTTTAGAGGGGGCAGGGGTTTCTACGAGCAGTACTTC,TRBV28,TRBD1,-,TRBJ2-7
CASSEWDGSRFF,TGCGCCAGCAGTGAGTGGGACGGGAGTAGGTTCTTC,TRBV10-2,-,-,TRBJ2-1